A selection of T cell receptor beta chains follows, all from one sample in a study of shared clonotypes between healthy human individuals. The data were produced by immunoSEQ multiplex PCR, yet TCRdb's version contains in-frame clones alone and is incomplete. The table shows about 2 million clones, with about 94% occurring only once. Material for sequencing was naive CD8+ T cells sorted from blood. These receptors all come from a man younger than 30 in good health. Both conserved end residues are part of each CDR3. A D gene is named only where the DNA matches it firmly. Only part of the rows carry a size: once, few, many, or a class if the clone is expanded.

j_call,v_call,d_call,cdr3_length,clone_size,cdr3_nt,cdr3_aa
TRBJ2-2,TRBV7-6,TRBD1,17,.,TGTGCCAGCAGCTTATCACATGGGACAGGGAGCCCCGGGGAGCTGTTTTTT,CASSLSHGTGSPGELFF
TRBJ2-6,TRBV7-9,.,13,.,TGTGCCAGCAGCCCGTCTGGGGCCAACGTCCTGACTTTC,CASSPSGANVLTF
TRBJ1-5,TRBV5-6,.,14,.,TGTGCCAGCAGCTTGGTATATAGCAATCAGCCCCAGCATTTT,CASSLVYSNQPQHF
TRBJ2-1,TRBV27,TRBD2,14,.,TGTGCCAGCAGTTTAATCGCGGGAGAGGGTGAGCAGTTCTTC,CASSLIAGEGEQFF
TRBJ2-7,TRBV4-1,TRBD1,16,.,TGCGCCAGCAGCCAGGTACGACAGGGGCTCTCCTACGAGCAGTACTTC,CASSQVRQGLSYEQYF
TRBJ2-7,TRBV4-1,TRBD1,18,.,TGCGCCAGCAGCCAAGCCCCCACGGGACAGGGAGGGACTTACGAGCAGTACTTC,CASSQAPTGQGGTYEQYF
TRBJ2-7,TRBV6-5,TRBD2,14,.,TGTGCCAGCACGCTTCTAGCGGGAGCCTACGAGCAGTACTTC,CASTLLAGAYEQYF
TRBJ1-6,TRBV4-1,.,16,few,TGCGCCAGCAGCCAGGAGATTGGGGCCCTTAATTCACCCCTCCACTTT,CASSQEIGALNSPLHF
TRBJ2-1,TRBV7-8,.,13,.,TGTGCCAGCAGCTTACAAGACAGCAATGAGCAGTTCTTC,CASSLQDSNEQFF
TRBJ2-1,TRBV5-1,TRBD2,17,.,TGCGCCAGCAGCTTTCTATTAGCGGGGGGGCCCCCTAATGAGCAGTTCTTC,CASSFLLAGGPPNEQFF
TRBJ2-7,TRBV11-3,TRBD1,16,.,TGTGCCAGCAGCTTAGGCGCCGGGACAGGGGGAAGCGAGCAGTACTTC,CASSLGAGTGGSEQYF
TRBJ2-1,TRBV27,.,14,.,TGTGCCAGCAGTGTCTCCGGGGCGTACAATGAGCAGTTCTTC,CASSVSGAYNEQFF
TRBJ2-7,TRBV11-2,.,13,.,TGTGCCAGCAGCTTAGCGGACAGCGGCGAGCAGTACTTC,CASSLADSGEQYF
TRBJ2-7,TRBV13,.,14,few,TGTGCCAGCAGCTTCTCGGGTACCCCCTACGAGCAGTACTTC,CASSFSGTPYEQYF
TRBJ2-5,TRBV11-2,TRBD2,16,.,TGTGCCAGCAGCCCGGGGACTAGCGGCGCACAAGAGACCCAGTACTTC,CASSPGTSGAQETQYF
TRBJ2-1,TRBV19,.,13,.,TGTGCCAGTAGTAGAGGACCCCCCAATGAGCAGTTCTTC,CASSRGPPNEQFF
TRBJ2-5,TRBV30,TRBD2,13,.,TGTGCCTGCGATTGGGGGGGTAGGGAGACCCAGTACTTC,CACDWGGRETQYF
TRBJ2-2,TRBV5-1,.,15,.,TGCGCCAGCAGCTCAAAGCAGGGTGAAACCGGGGAGCTGTTTTTT,CASSSKQGETGELFF